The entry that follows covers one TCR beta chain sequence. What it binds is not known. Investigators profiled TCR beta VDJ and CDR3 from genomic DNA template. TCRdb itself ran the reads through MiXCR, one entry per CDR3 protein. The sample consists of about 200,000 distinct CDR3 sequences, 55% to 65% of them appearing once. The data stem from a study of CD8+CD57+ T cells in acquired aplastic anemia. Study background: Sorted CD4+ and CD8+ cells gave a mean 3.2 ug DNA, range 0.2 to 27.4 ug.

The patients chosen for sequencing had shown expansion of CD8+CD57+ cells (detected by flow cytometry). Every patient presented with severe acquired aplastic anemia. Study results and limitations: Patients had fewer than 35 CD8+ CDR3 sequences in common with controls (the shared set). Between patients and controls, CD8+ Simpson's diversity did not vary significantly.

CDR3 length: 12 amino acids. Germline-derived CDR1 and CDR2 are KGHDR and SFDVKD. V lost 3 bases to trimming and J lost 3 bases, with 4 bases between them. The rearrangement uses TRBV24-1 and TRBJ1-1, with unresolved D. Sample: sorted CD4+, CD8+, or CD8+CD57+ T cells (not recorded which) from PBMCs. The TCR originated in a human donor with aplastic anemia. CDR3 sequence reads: CATSDGDTEAFF. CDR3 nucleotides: TGTGCCACCAGTGATGGGGACACTGAAGCTTTCTTT.